This T cell receptor (beta chain) originates from a study of T cell repertoires in cytomegalovirus infection. CDR1 and CDR2 from the germline V gene are SNHLY and FYNNEI. V trimming: 7 bases; J trimming: 7 bases; junction bases outside the gene matches: 7. This CDR3 contains 14 residues. Each CDR3 protein is one row after TCRdb ran MiXCR on the reads. Among roughly 720,000 distinct CDR3 sequences listed, 35% to 40% were seen once. This sequence joins TRBV2 and TRBJ1-6; 7 bases match TRBD1. Sequencing was performed on PBMCs. This sequence originates from a human donor in good health (CMV status not recorded). Some clones in this sample may be carry-over from other donors' samples. CDR3 coding DNA: TGTGCCAGCATGAAGACAGGGAGAAATTCACCCCTCCACTTT. This sequence encodes CASMKTGRNSPLHF.